Shown below are 25 T cell receptor beta chains from a single sample sequenced in a study of OX40 agonist ivuxolimab in advanced cancers. Only in-frame clones appear in the TCRdb table, and some are missing; sequencing was by immunoSEQ multiplex PCR. The sample holds over 40,000 clones; roughly 80% are singletons and the top ten take roughly 5%. The sample here was CD4+ or CD8+ T cells sorted from blood, taken in a trial of the OX40 agonist ivuxolimab. These receptors originate from an adult with an advanced solid tumor such as melanoma, head and neck, liver or kidney cancer.

V usage is TRBV7-3 and J usage is TRBJ2-1, with unresolved D. This CDR3 spans 13 amino acids. Per the germline V gene, CDR1 is SGHTA and CDR2 is FQGTGA. With 5 bases removed from V and 9 bases from J, the gap between germline ends came to 14 bases. CDR3 DNA: TGTGCCAGCAGCCCCTCCCCCGGGTTTGAGCAGTTCTTC. Translating it yields CASSPSPGFEQFF. Full variable domain (outside the CDR3, taken from reference TRBV7-3 and TRBJ2-1): GAGVSQTPSNKVTEKGKYVELRCDPISGHTALYWYRQSLGQGPEFLIYFQGTGAADDSGLPNDRFFAVRPEGSVSTLKIQRTERGDSAVYLCASSPSPGFEQFFGPGTRLTVL.

This sequence joins TRBV7-3 and TRBJ2-3, with D hard to call. Germline V gene data show CDR1 as SGHTA and CDR2 as FQGTGA. The length of the CDR3 is 12 residues. Trimming removed 4 bases from V and 10 bases from J, with 12 bases in between. The DNA of the CDR3 is TGTGCCAGCAGCTGGACGGGTGGGCCGCAGTATTTT. Translation: CASSWTGGPQYF. The whole variable domain, filled in from reference TRBV7-3 and TRBJ2-3, reads GAGVSQTPSNKVTEKGKYVELRCDPISGHTALYWYRQSLGQGPEFLIYFQGTGAADDSGLPNDRFFAVRPEGSVSTLKIQRTERGDSAVYLCASSWTGGPQYFGPGTRLTVL.

This chain connects TRBV6-6 to TRBJ2-3; 8 nucleotides align to TRBD1. The CDR3 runs 14 residues. The ends lost 4 bases at V and 7 bases at J; junction bases unmatched: 7. Germline V gene lookup returns CDR1 MNHNY and CDR2 SVGAGI (reference sequence). In DNA, the CDR3 is TGTGCCAGCAGTTTCAGGGGGCGCGTGAATACGCAGTATTTT. This sequence encodes CASSFRGRVNTQYF.

V is TRBV6-1 and J is TRBJ2-1, with D tentatively TRBD2 (6 bases). The CDR3 spans 12 residues. Trimming stripped 5 bases from V and 6 bases from J, with 8 bases between. Germline V gene data show CDR1 as MNHNS and CDR2 as SASEGT. The DNA for the CDR3 is TGTGCCAGCAGTTCGCGGGGCAATGAGCAGTTCTTC. Translating it yields CASSSRGNEQFF.

J is TRBJ1-2 and V is TRBV29-1; D gene uncertain. Germline V gives CDR1 SQVTM, CDR2 ANQGSEA. The V end lost 5 bases, the J end lost 0 bases, and 13 bases lay between the germline ends. The CDR3 has 14 amino acids. For the CDR3, the DNA is TGCAGCGTTCGGACGGTTTTAGCTAACTATGGCTACACCTTC. Encoded protein: CSVRTVLANYGYTF.

This clone was seen a single time. The chain couples TRBV5-1 to TRBJ1-1, with D maybe TRBD1 (6 bases). V was cut by 4 bases and J by 7 bases, with 17 bases left in between. The germline CDR1 and CDR2 sequences are SGHRS and YFSETQ. The CDR3 extends over 14 amino acids. The CDR3 spells CASSLSAGGREAFF. The CDR3 DNA reads as TGCGCCAGCAGCCTCTCGGCTGGGGGGCGTGAAGCTTTCTTT.

The chain uses TRBV11-3 and TRBJ2-1; D perhaps matches TRBD1 (6 bases). CDR3 length equals 15 residues. CDR1 and CDR2 from the germline V gene are SGHNT and YENEEA. V lost 2 bases and J lost 0, with 8 bases in between. Here the CDR3 reads CASSLTQGSYNEQFF. DNA for the CDR3: TGTGCCAGCAGCTTAACACAGGGCTCCTACAATGAGCAGTTCTTC.

V is TRBV9 and J is TRBJ1-2, with no clear D. Germline V CDR1 and CDR2: SGDLS, YYNGEE. V lost 4 bases to trimming and J lost 6 bases, with 13 bases between them. This CDR3 has 13 residues. CDR3 sequence reads: CASSPPTPHGYTF. In nucleotides, the CDR3 is TGTGCCAGCAGCCCACCGACGCCCCATGGCTACACCTTC.

This rearrangement joins TRBV5-5 to TRBJ2-1; TRBD1 agrees at 7 bases. Germline V CDR1 and CDR2: SGHKS, YYEKEE (reference sequence). This CDR3 comprises 17 residues. V lost 2 bases to trimming and J lost 0 bases; unmatched junction nucleotides: 8. The CDR3 DNA reads TGTGCCAGCAGCTTCGGACAGGCCGGACCCTCCTACAATGAGCAGTTCTTC. It specifies CASSFGQAGPSYNEQFF.

This rearrangement joins TRBV28 to TRBJ2-7; 12 bases are a match to TRBD1. Germline-derived CDR1 and CDR2 are MDHEN and SYDVKM. The CDR3 consists of 15 residues. Germline trimming cut 5 bases from V and 7 bases from J; bases unmatched to any gene: 9. CDR3 amino acids: CASSGGQGAREEQYF. Here the CDR3 DNA reads TGTGCCAGCAGTGGGGGACAGGGGGCGCGGGAAGAGCAGTACTTC. The full variable domain, completed using reference TRBV28 and TRBJ2-7, is DVKVTQSSRYLVKRTGEKVFLECVQDMDHENMFWYRQDPGLGLRLIYFSYDVKMKEKGDIPEGYSVSREKKERFSLILESASTNQTSMYLCASSGGQGAREEQYFGPGTRLTVT.

This clone turned up a few times. The genes are TRBV6-4 and TRBJ2-1; TRBD2 matches 12 bases. V shed 3 bases and J 4 bases; nucleotides not matched to a gene: 4. Per germline, CDR1 MRHNA and CDR2 SNTAGT. The CDR3 contains 16 residues. CDR3 sequence: CASSELAGGGYNEQFF. CDR3 bases: TGTGCCAGCAGTGAACTAGCGGGAGGAGGTTACAATGAGCAGTTCTTC.

The chain joins TRBV5-1 to TRBJ1-2; D remains ambiguous. The CDR3 covers 14 residues. Between the trimmed V and J ends, which lost 4 bases and 7 bases, there was a span of 17 bases. Germline V gene sequence: CDR1 SGHRS, CDR2 YFSETQ. The DNA for the CDR3 is TGCGCCAGCAGCCCCCCGGATAGGAAAGGTGGCTACACCTTC. Residues: CASSPPDRKGGYTF.

The rearrangement joins TRBV28 to TRBJ2-7; 7 bases are a match to TRBD1. V gave up 6 bases and J gave up 0 bases; unmatched junction bases: 5. The CDR3 loop spans 14 amino acids. Germline V gives CDR1 MDHEN, CDR2 SYDVKM. CDR3 sequence (DNA): TGTGCCAGCAGGCCACAGGGGCACTCCTACGAGCAGTACTTC. Protein: CASRPQGHSYEQYF.

The chain links TRBV7-9 to TRBJ2-2; tentatively, D is TRBD1 or TRBD2 (5 bases each). V was clipped by 4 bases and J by 0 bases, with 12 bases between them. Germline V gene sequence: CDR1 SEHNR, CDR2 FQNEAQ (reference sequence). CDR3 size: 16 residues. The CDR3 sequence: CASSSRGRTNTGELFF. The CDR3 DNA reads TGTGCCAGCAGCTCAAGGGGACGGACGAACACCGGGGAGCTGTTTTTT. Full variable domain (missing parts from reference TRBV7-9 and TRBJ2-2): DTGVSQNPRHKITKRGQNVTFRCDPISEHNRLYWYRQTLGQGPEFLTYFQNEAQLEKSRLLSDRFSAERPKGSFSTLEIQRTEQGDSAMYLCASSSRGRTNTGELFFGEGSRLTVL.

This chain joins TRBV7-8 and TRBJ2-2; 10 bases match TRBD1. With V trimmed by 5 bases and J by 6 bases, 9 bases remained unmatched. There are 16 residues in the CDR3. Germline-derived CDR1 and CDR2 are SGHVS and FQNEAQ. The chain's CDR3 is CASSPVTGGAAGELFF. The CDR3 region has the DNA TGTGCCAGCAGCCCTGTGACAGGGGGCGCGGCCGGGGAGCTGTTTTTT.

The gene calls are TRBV5-1 and TRBJ2-6; tentatively, D is TRBD2 (6 bases). V lost 4 bases, J lost 1 base, and 9 bases lay in between. Germline V CDR1 and CDR2: SGHRS, YFSETQ. This CDR3 is built from 15 residues. CDR3: CASSVTSSGANVLTF. The DNA for the CDR3 is TGCGCCAGCAGCGTGACTAGTTCTGGGGCCAACGTCCTGACTTTC.

This clone was recorded only once. The CDR3 DNA follows: TGTGCCAGCAGCACAGACCTAGCGGTGCCCGCAAATGAGCAGTTCTTC. Encoded protein: CASSTDLAVPANEQFF. The rearrangement uses TRBV7-3 and TRBJ2-1; 7 nucleotides line up with TRBD2. Looked up from germline, CDR1 is SGHTA and CDR2 is FQGTGA. V was pared by 5 bases and J by 7 bases, with 14 bases of the junction left unmatched. The CDR3 is 16 residues long.

The genes are TRBV7-3 and TRBJ1-1; D ambiguous. This CDR3 has 14 residues. V was shortened by 1 base and J by 3 bases, with 9 bases between the two germline ends. Germline CDR1 is SGHTA and CDR2 is FQGTGA. Here the CDR3 DNA reads TGTGCCAGCAGCTTAAGCGGCGGGGACACTGAAGCTTTCTTT. Protein sequence: CASSLSGGDTEAFF.

The chain combines TRBV27 with TRBJ1-2; the D is unclear. Germline CDR1 MNHEY, CDR2 SMNVEV (reference sequence). V was clipped by 2 bases and J by 3 bases, with 13 bases between them. The CDR3 consists of 15 residues. The CDR3 DNA reads as TGTGCCAGCAGTTTAAGTTCCGGGTACTACTATGGCTACACCTTC. Translation: CASSLSSGYYYGYTF.

This clone came up once. The J gene is TRBJ1-2, the V gene TRBV5-6, with D maybe TRBD1 (6 bases). Trimming left V 4 bases short and J 5 bases short, with 18 bases between. This CDR3 comprises 15 residues. Germline assignment: CDR1 SGHDT and CDR2 YYEEEE. The CDR3 is CASSPDSRATYGYTF. DNA of the CDR3: TGTGCCAGCAGCCCGGACAGCAGAGCAACTTATGGCTACACCTTC.

The table lists this clone with a few counts. The rearrangement joins TRBV29-1 to TRBJ2-7, with 8 positions matching TRBD2. V lost 4 bases, J lost 4 bases, and 12 bases stayed unmatched. The CDR3 totals 15 residues. Germline CDR1 SQVTM, CDR2 ANQGSEA. The chain's CDR3 is CSVAAAGTSTYEQYF. The CDR3, as DNA: TGCAGCGTTGCAGCCGCCGGGACTAGTACATACGAGCAGTACTTC.

This chain connects TRBV10-1 to TRBJ1-1; D call uncertain. V dropped 3 bases and J dropped 7 bases, with 9 bases sitting between them. The CDR3 sequence is 12 residues long. Per germline, CDR1 WNHNN and CDR2 SYGVQD (reference sequence). Here the CDR3 DNA reads TGCGCCAGCAGTGACCCGACCGGTGAAGCTTTCTTT. It codes for CASSDPTGEAFF.

In its sample, this clone was seen a few times. The chain recombines TRBV5-4 with TRBJ2-1; 14 positions agree with TRBD2. Per the germline V gene, CDR1 is SGHNT and CDR2 is YYREEE (reference sequence). This CDR3 has 17 residues. The ends lost 3 bases at V and 9 bases at J; junction bases unmatched: 11. The CDR3 loop reads CASSSRTSGRRVSEQFF. CDR3 coding DNA: TGTGCCAGCAGCTCCCGGACTAGCGGGAGGAGAGTATCTGAGCAGTTCTTC.

The V call is TRBV19, the J call TRBJ2-5; TRBD1 is a possible D gene (5 bases). CDR1 and CDR2 from the germline V gene are LNHDA and SQIVND (reference sequence). V was trimmed by 5 bases and J by 5 bases, leaving 15 bases between them. The CDR3 extends over 14 amino acids. As DNA, the CDR3 is TGTGCCAGTAGTTTCCAGGGAAAGAGGGAGACCCAGTACTTC. It translates to CASSFQGKRETQYF.

J is TRBJ2-5 and V is TRBV18; unclear D gene. Germline V gene data show CDR1 as KGHSH and CDR2 as LQKENI. The CDR3 spans 14 residues. The V end lost 3 bases, the J end lost 2 bases, and 10 bases lay between the germline ends. The CDR3 sequence: CASSPLEAQETQYF. The CDR3 nucleotides are TGTGCCAGCTCACCGCTAGAGGCTCAAGAGACCCAGTACTTC.